The 29 T cell receptor beta chains below all came from one sample that was sequenced in a study of T cell repertoires in cytomegalovirus infection. TCRdb fed the reads into MiXCR, producing one record per CDR3 protein. The sample records 150,000 or so distinct CDR3 sequences, 20% to 30% being singletons. The sequenced material came from PBMCs. All receptors come from a human donor in good health (CMV status not recorded). Some clones in this sample may be carry-over from other donors' samples.

The chain joins TRBV20-1 to TRBJ2-4; D perhaps matches TRBD1 (6 bases). Germline CDR1 is DFQATT and CDR2 is SNEGSKA (reference sequence). The CDR3 has 12 residues. The V end lost 3 bases, the J end lost 8 bases, and 11 bases lay between the germline ends. In DNA, the CDR3 is TGCAGTGCTAGCAAGGGGGTCGACATTCAGTACTTC. It specifies CSASKGVDIQYF.

The gene calls are TRBV28 and TRBJ1-5; D not certain. Deletions cut 1 base from V and 3 bases from J, with 7 bases between. CDR3 size: 14 residues. CDR1 and CDR2 from the germline V gene are MDHEN and SYDVKM. Here the CDR3 reads CASSLSTVNQPQHF. DNA for the CDR3: TGTGCCAGCAGTTTATCAACAGTCAATCAGCCCCAGCATTTT.

The V call is TRBV7-6, the J call TRBJ2-5; the D gene is possibly TRBD2 (5 bases). CDR1 is SGHVS and CDR2 is FNYEAQ in the germline V gene. V lost 5 bases and J 5 bases, leaving 15 bases between the germline ends. The CDR3 has 14 residues. CDR3 amino acids: CASSPPGVPETQYF. The CDR3 DNA is TGTGCCAGCAGCCCTCCCGGGGTCCCGGAGACCCAGTACTTC. The variable domain in full, completed from reference TRBV7-6 and TRBJ2-5, reads GAGVSQSPRYKVTKRGQDVALRCDPISGHVSLYWYRQALGQGPEFLTYFNYEAQQDKSGLPNDRFSAERPEGSISTLTIQRTEQRDSAMYRCASSPPGVPETQYFGPGTRLLVL.

This clonotype was seen a few times. The CDR3 DNA is TGTGCCAGCAGCTTCGATTTGGAAAAACTGTTTTTT. As protein: CASSFDLEKLFF. This chain uses TRBV7-2 with TRBJ1-4; no clear D gene. This CDR3 spans 12 amino acids. Between the trimmed V and J ends, which lost 3 bases and 8 bases, there was a span of 7 bases. The germline V gene encodes CDR1 SGHTA and CDR2 FQGNSA.

This chain joins TRBV2 and TRBJ1-4, with TRBD1 matching over 7 bases. Unmatched junction bases numbered 3, after V lost 6 bases and J lost 5 bases. The length of the CDR3 is 13 residues. Germline lookup yields CDR1 SNHLY and CDR2 FYNNEI. Here the CDR3 DNA reads TGTGCCAGCAGGGACAGGCCCAATGAAAAACTGTTTTTT. Translation gives CASRDRPNEKLFF. Full variable domain (outside the CDR3, taken from reference TRBV2 and TRBJ1-4): EPEVTQTPSHQVTQMGQEVILRCVPISNHLYFYWYRQILGQKVEFLVSFYNNEISEKSEIFDDQFSVERPDGSNFTLKIRSTKLEDSAMYFCASRDRPNEKLFFGSGTQLSVL.

The rearrangement links TRBV11-2 to TRBJ2-1; D might be TRBD2 (6 bases). This CDR3 spans 14 amino acids. The V end was cut by 0 bases, the J end by 7 bases, with 10 bases between. Germline V gives CDR1 SGHAT, CDR2 FQNNGV. The CDR3 DNA sequence: TGTGCCAGCAGCTTAGACTGGAGGGTGAATGAGCAGTTCTTC. Its protein product is CASSLDWRVNEQFF.

This clonotype has only a few counts. CDR3 in DNA: TGTGCCAGCAGCTTAGTCGAGCATCTCTCCTACGAGCAGTACTTC. It specifies CASSLVEHLSYEQYF. The chain couples TRBV7-9 to TRBJ2-7; D gene ambiguous. The CDR3 runs 15 residues. V dropped 1 base and J dropped 0 bases, with 10 bases sitting between them. From germline, CDR1 is SEHNR and CDR2 FQNEAQ (reference sequence).

The J gene is TRBJ2-2, the V gene TRBV4-1; the D is unclear. With 0 bases removed from V and 0 bases from J, the gap between germline ends came to 14 bases. CDR3 length equals 18 residues. Germline V gives CDR1 MGHRA, CDR2 YSYEKL. The CDR3 DNA reads TGCGCCAGCAGCCAAGATCATATCGGATTAGCGAACACCGGGGAGCTGTTTTTT. It codes for CASSQDHIGLANTGELFF.

This clonotype was counted between two and nine times. V usage is TRBV19 and J usage is TRBJ1-3; D is perhaps TRBD1 (5 bases). Germline assignment: CDR1 LNHDA and CDR2 SQIVND (reference sequence). The CDR3 totals 15 residues. Trimming took off 6 bases at V and 0 bases at J, with 12 bases between the two ends. In DNA, the CDR3 is TGTGCCAGTAGCAGGGACTTCTACTCTGGAAACACCATATATTTT. Encoded protein: CASSRDFYSGNTIYF. Drawing the rest from reference TRBV19 and TRBJ1-3, the complete variable domain is DGGITQSPKYLFRKEGQNVTLSCEQNLNHDAMYWYRQDPGQGLRLIYYSQIVNDFQKGDIAEGYSVSREKKESFPLTVTSAQKNPTAFYLCASSRDFYSGNTIYFGEGSWLTVV.

In this sample, this clonotype turned up a few times. The chain couples TRBV11-2 to TRBJ2-5, with D hard to call. The CDR3 is 12 residues long. Germline V CDR1 and CDR2: SGHAT, FQNNGV. The ends were cut back, 3 bases at V and 5 bases at J, with 7 bases in the middle. CDR3 sequence (DNA): TGTGCCAGCAGCTTCACGATGGAGACCCAGTACTTC. Its translation: CASSFTMETQYF.

This clonotype was seen many times. The chain recombines TRBV24-1 with TRBJ2-7, with 11 positions matching TRBD1. The V segment lost 4 bases and the J segment 4 bases; nucleotides outside the gene matches: 5. Germline-derived CDR1 and CDR2 are KGHDR and SFDVKD. This CDR3 comprises 15 residues. The DNA for the CDR3 is TGTGCCACCAGTGACCCCGGGACAGGGGGTTACGAGCAGTACTTC. It is translated as CATSDPGTGGYEQYF.

The table lists this clonotype with many counts. This chain uses TRBV7-3 with TRBJ2-5; 12 bases are a match to TRBD1. Germline CDR1 and CDR2: SGHTA and FQGTGA. V dropped 2 bases and J dropped 4; count of bases not matched to a gene: 8. The CDR3 has 17 residues. This chain's CDR3 is CASSLGTGGFGRETQYF. In DNA, the CDR3 is TGTGCCAGCAGCTTAGGGACAGGGGGCTTTGGAAGAGAGACCCAGTACTTC. The entire variable domain, with the rest obtained from reference TRBV7-3 and TRBJ2-5, is as follows: GAGVSQTPSNKVTEKGKYVELRCDPISGHTALYWYRQSLGQGPEFLIYFQGTGAADDSGLPNDRFFAVRPEGSVSTLKIQRTERGDSAVYLCASSLGTGGFGRETQYFGPGTRLLVL.

The table lists this clonotype with a few counts. The chain employs TRBV2 and TRBJ1-3; 7 bases line up with TRBD1. This CDR3 has 16 amino acids. The germline gives CDR1 SNHLY, CDR2 FYNNEI. The ends lost 4 bases at V and 0 bases at J; junction bases unmatched: 6. The CDR3 region has the DNA TGTGCCAGCAGTGCTAACAGGGGCGCCTCTGGAAACACCATATATTTT. Protein: CASSANRGASGNTIYF.

CDR3 loop: CASSFGLRAFF. The DNA of the CDR3 is TGTGCCAGCAGTTTCGGGCTAAGGGCTTTCTTT. This chain connects TRBV28 to TRBJ1-1; no firm D call. CDR1 MDHEN and CDR2 SYDVKM come from the germline V gene. CDR3 size: 11 residues. V was clipped by 3 bases and J by 11 bases, with 10 bases between them.

Worth noting for this clonotype: The CDR3 carries no conserved terminal phenylalanine or tryptophan, so it likely arises from a read error. J is TRBJ1-5 and V is TRBV15; D ambiguous. Germline CDR1 LNHNV, CDR2 YYDKDF (reference sequence). The V end was cut by 0 bases, the J end by 3 bases, with 12 bases between. CDR3 length equals 16 residues. CDR3 nucleotide sequence: TGTGCCACCAGCAGAGAGGTAGGGCTCATCAATCAGCCCCAGCATCTT. Its translation: CATSREVGLINQPQHL.

This clonotype was counted at least ten times. The chain is built from TRBV12-3 or TRBV12-4 and TRBJ1-5; 10 bases are a match to TRBD1. The CDR3 totals 16 residues. Trimming removed 3 bases from V and 3 bases from J; junction bases left unmatched: 5. CDR3 sequence (DNA): TGTGCCAGCAGTTTCCGGGACAGGGGTCTCAATCAGCCCCAGCATTTT. Protein sequence: CASSFRDRGLNQPQHF.

This rearrangement joins TRBV15 to TRBJ2-7, with unresolved D. From germline, CDR1 is LNHNV and CDR2 YYDKDF (reference sequence). The CDR3 consists of 14 residues. Trimming cost V 0 bases and J 1 base, with 7 bases left between them. The CDR3 DNA is TGTGCCACCAGCAGAGATCTGGTTTCCTACGAGCAGTACTTC. It yields the protein CATSRDLVSYEQYF.

The chain combines TRBV29-1 with TRBJ2-3, with 11 bases that match TRBD2. This CDR3 is 14 amino acids long. Losses at the gene ends were 6 bases for V and 1 base for J; bases not matched to a gene: 3. Looked up from germline, CDR1 is SQVTM and CDR2 is ANQGSEA. The CDR3 bases are TGCAGCGTAATACTAGCGGGAGGCACAGATACGCAGTATTTT. Its translation is CSVILAGGTDTQYF.

The chain recombines TRBV29-1 with TRBJ2-1; 9 bases are shared with TRBD2. Germline V lookup: CDR1 SQVTM, CDR2 ANQGSEA. There are 15 residues in the CDR3. The V gene end was trimmed by 0 bases and the J gene end by 8 bases; junction bases not matched to a gene: 8. CDR3 nucleotides: TGCAGCGTTGAAGATCTTAGCGGGAGTAGCGATGAGCAGTTCTTC. As protein: CSVEDLSGSSDEQFF.

The chain links TRBV30 to TRBJ1-2, with 11 positions matching TRBD1. CDR3 size: 14 residues. V was pared by 4 bases and J by 6 bases, with 7 bases of the junction left unmatched. Germline V gene data show CDR1 as GTSNPN and CDR2 as SVGIG (reference sequence). The CDR3 sequence: CAWTWDRGEDGYTF. The CDR3 nucleotides read TGTGCCTGGACCTGGGACAGGGGGGAAGATGGCTACACCTTC.

The chain employs TRBV13 and TRBJ1-2; D is ambiguous. V shed 4 bases and J shed 5 bases, with 14 bases lying between them. CDR1 PRHDT and CDR2 FYEKMQ come from the germline V gene (reference sequence). The length of the CDR3 is 14 residues. The DNA of the CDR3 is TGTGCCAGCAGCTCCCCCGACCCTAGGTATGGCTACACCTTC. This gives the protein CASSSPDPRYGYTF.

This clonotype occurred a few times. The gene calls are TRBV20-1 and TRBJ1-2; TRBD1 aligns across 8 bases. Trimming took 4 bases from V and 6 from J; bases not matched to a gene: 4. The CDR3 totals 12 residues. Looked up from germline, CDR1 is DFQATT and CDR2 is SNEGSKA (reference sequence). The CDR3 loop reads CSATGGDDGYTF. CDR3 sequence (DNA): TGCAGTGCTACAGGGGGCGATGATGGCTACACCTTC.

This clonotype showed up just a few times. The rearrangement uses TRBV6-2 or TRBV6-3 and TRBJ2-7; TRBD2 is a possible D gene (6 bases). The CDR3 is 12 residues long. Germline V gene lookup returns CDR1 MNHEY and CDR2 SVGEGT. The V end lost 4 bases, the J end lost 6 bases, and 10 bases lay between the germline ends. The CDR3 DNA reads as TGTGCCAGCAGTTTCGGGGGAGGCGAGCAGTACTTC. This codes for CASSFGGGEQYF.

The J gene is TRBJ2-7, the V gene TRBV5-4; TRBD2 aligns across 9 bases. V trimming: 0 bases; J trimming: 2 bases; junction bases outside the gene matches: 6. The germline V gene has CDR1 SGHNT and CDR2 YYREEE (reference sequence). The CDR3 extends over 16 amino acids. CDR3 in amino acids: CASSLGPSGATYEQYF. The CDR3 DNA sequence: TGTGCCAGCAGCTTGGGCCCTAGCGGGGCTACCTACGAGCAGTACTTC.

This clonotype has just a few counts. J is TRBJ2-3 and V is TRBV20-1; D is possibly TRBD1 or TRBD2 (5 bases each). Germline V gene data show CDR1 as DFQATT and CDR2 as SNEGSKA (reference sequence). The CDR3 is 13 residues long. V was pared by 3 bases and J by 5 bases, with 12 bases between. The CDR3 DNA follows: TGCAGTGCTAGGAGGGACCAACGAGATACGCAGTATTTT. Its translation is CSARRDQRDTQYF.

This clonotype was observed a handful of times. The chain recombines TRBV7-9 with TRBJ1-5, with D hard to call. Germline CDR1 is SEHNR and CDR2 is FQNEAQ (reference sequence). V gave up 5 bases and J gave up 6 bases, with 8 bases separating them. This CDR3 is 12 amino acids long. CDR3 DNA sequence: TGTGCCAGCAGCCCAGGTCCTCAGCCCCAGCATTTT. This gives the protein CASSPGPQPQHF.

As concerns this clonotype: A junction end diverges from the germline sequence, so it may reflect a read error. V and J are TRBV9 and TRBJ1-1; D is unresolved. The germline gives CDR1 SGDLS, CDR2 YYNGEE. The CDR3 has 13 amino acids. The CDR3 here is CPSSEISRGEAFF. The CDR3 DNA follows: TGTCCCAGCAGCGAGATCTCCCGAGGTGAAGCTTTCTTT.

This clonotype appeared many times. The DNA of the CDR3 is TGCAGTGCTATCGGGACAGGGGGCAGACAAGCCTACGAGCAGTACTTC. Protein: CSAIGTGGRQAYEQYF. V and J are TRBV20-1 and TRBJ2-7, with 12 positions matching TRBD1. With 4 bases clipped from V and 2 bases from J, the junction kept 9 bases outside the gene matches. Per germline, CDR1 DFQATT and CDR2 SNEGSKA (reference sequence). The CDR3 runs 16 residues.

This clonotype came up a few times. CDR3 residues: CAWSSRVNEQFF. In DNA, the CDR3 is TGTGCCTGGAGTTCCAGGGTAAATGAGCAGTTCTTC. The chain recombines TRBV30 with TRBJ2-1; D might be TRBD1 (5 bases). V was pared by 2 bases and J by 7 bases, with 9 bases between. The CDR3 has 12 amino acids. Germline V CDR1 and CDR2: GTSNPN, SVGIG (reference sequence).